The clone carrying this T cell receptor beta chain turned up a few times. Germline V lookup: CDR1 SEHNR, CDR2 FQNEAQ (reference sequence). V was cut by 0 bases and J by 10 bases, with 10 bases left in between. The CDR3 is 13 residues long. The sample belongs to a study of T-cell memory formation after mild COVID-19. One entry per CDR3 protein, called by TCRdb with MiXCR from the 5' RACE reads. The sample has 450,000 or so distinct CDR3 sequences, 20% seen once. This sequence was found in an adult woman who had mild COVID-19 (a few samples of this study predate the infection). Cell type and time point are not known. Sequencing was carried out using PBMCs or a T cell subset sorted from them (not recorded which). The chain recombines TRBV7-9 with TRBJ1-3; D is undetermined. CDR3 in amino acids: CASSLAEDGTIYF. CDR3 nucleotide sequence: TGTGCCAGCAGCTTAGCGGAGGACGGGACCATATATTTT.